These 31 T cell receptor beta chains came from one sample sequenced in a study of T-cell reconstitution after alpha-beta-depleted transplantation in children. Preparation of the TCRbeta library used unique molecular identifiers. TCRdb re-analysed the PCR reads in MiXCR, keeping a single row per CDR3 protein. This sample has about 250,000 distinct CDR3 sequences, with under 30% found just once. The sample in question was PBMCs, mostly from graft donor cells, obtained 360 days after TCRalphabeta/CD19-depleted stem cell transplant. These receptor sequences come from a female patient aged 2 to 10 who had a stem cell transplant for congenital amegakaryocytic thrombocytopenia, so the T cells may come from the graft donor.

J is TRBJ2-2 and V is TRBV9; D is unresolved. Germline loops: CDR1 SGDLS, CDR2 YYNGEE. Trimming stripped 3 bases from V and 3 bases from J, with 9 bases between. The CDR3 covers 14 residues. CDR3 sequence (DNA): TGTGCCAGCAGCGCCCACCAGTACACCGGGGAGCTGTTTTTT. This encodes CASSAHQYTGELFF.

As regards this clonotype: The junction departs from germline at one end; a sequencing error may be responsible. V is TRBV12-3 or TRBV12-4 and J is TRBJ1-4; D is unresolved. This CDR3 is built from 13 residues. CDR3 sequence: CVSRKSTNEKLFF. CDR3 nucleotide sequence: TGTGTCAGCAGGAAGTCTACTAATGAAAAACTGTTTTTT.

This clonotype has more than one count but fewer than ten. The CDR3 bases are TGTGCCAGCAGCACGCGGCGATCTAGCACAGATACGCAGTATTTT. The encoded protein is CASSTRRSSTDTQYF. V gene TRBV5-6 combines with J gene TRBJ2-3, with D uncertain. The V end was cut by 4 bases, the J end by 0 bases, with 12 bases between. Germline V lookup: CDR1 SGHDT, CDR2 YYEEEE. This CDR3 is 15 amino acids long.

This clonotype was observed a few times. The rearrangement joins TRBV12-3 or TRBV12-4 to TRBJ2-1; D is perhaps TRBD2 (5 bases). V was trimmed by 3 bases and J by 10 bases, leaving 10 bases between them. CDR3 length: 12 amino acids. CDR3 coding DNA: TGTGCCAGCAGTTTCTGGGAGTACGAGCAGTTCTTC. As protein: CASSFWEYEQFF.

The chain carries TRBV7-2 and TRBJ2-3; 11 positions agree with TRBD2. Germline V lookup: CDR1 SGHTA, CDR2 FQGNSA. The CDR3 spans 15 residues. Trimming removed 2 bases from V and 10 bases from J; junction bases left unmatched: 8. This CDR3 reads CASSLKTSGTVPQYF. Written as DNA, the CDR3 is TGTGCCAGCAGCTTAAAGACTAGCGGGACGGTACCGCAGTATTTT.

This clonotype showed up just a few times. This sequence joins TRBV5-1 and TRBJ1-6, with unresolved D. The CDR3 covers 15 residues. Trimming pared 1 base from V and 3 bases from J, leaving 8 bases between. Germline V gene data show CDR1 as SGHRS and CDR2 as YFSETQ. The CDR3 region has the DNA TGCGCCAGCAGCTTGCTAGGGATCTATAATTCACCCCTCCACTTT. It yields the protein CASSLLGIYNSPLHF.

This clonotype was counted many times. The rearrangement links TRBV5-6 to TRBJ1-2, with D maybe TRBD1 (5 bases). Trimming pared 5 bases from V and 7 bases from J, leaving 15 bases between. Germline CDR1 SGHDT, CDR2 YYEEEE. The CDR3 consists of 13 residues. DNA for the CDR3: TGTGCCAGCAGGATATATCGGAGGGGTGGCTACACCTTC. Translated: CASRIYRRGGYTF.

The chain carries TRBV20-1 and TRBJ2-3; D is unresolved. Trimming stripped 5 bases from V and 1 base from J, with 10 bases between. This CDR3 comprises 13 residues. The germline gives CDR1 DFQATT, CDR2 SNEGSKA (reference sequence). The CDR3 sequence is CSAPYWGTDTQYF. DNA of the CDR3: TGCAGTGCTCCCTATTGGGGCACAGATACGCAGTATTTT.

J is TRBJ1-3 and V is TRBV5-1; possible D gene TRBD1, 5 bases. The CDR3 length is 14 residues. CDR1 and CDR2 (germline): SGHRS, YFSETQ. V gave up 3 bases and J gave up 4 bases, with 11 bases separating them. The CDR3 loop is CASSSGAYGNTIYF. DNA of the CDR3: TGCGCCAGCAGCTCTGGGGCCTACGGAAACACCATATATTTT.

The CDR3 DNA reads TGCAGCGCAACCGGGAGTAAGGAAAATACGCAGTATTTT. Amino acids: CSATGSKENTQYF. The chain links TRBV29-1 to TRBJ2-3, with D possibly TRBD2 on 6 matching bases. V was clipped by 7 bases and J by 7 bases, with 18 bases between them. CDR1 SQVTM and CDR2 ANQGSEA come from the germline V gene. The CDR3 consists of 13 residues.

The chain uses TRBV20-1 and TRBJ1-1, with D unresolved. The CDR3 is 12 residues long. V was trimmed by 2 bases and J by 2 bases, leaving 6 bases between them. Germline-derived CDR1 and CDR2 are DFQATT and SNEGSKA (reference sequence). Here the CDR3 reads CSARYRNTEAFF. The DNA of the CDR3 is TGCAGTGCTAGATACAGAAACACTGAAGCTTTCTTT.

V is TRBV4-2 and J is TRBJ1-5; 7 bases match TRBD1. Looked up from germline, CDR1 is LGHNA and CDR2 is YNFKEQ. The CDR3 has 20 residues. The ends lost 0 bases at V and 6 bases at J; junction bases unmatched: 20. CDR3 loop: CASSQDIGTVDLMRVQPQHF. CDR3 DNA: TGTGCCAGCAGCCAAGATATCGGGACAGTTGATTTAATGAGGGTTCAGCCCCAGCATTTT.

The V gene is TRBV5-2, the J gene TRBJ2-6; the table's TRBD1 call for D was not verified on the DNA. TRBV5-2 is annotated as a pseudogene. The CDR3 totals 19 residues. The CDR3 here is CTSKNEGQGMSSGANVLTF. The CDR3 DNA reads TGTACCAGCAAAAATGAGGGGCAGGGGATGAGCTCTGGGGCCAACGTCCTGACTTTC.

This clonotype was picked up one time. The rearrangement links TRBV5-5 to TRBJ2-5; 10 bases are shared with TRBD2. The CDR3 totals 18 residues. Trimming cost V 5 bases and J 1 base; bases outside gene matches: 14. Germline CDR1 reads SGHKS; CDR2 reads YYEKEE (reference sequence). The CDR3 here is CASRSTEASGGTQETQYF. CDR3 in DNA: TGTGCCAGCAGGTCCACCGAGGCTAGCGGGGGAACCCAAGAGACCCAGTACTTC.

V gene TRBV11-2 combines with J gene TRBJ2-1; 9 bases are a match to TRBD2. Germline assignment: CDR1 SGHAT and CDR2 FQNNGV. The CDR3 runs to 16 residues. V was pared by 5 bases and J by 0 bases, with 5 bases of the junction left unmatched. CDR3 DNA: TGTGCCAGCAGCGCCAGACTAGCGGACTCCTACAATGAGCAGTTCTTC. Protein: CASSARLADSYNEQFF.

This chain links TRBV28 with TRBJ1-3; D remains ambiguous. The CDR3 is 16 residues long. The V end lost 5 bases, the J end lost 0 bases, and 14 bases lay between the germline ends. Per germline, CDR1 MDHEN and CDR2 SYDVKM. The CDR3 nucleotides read TGTGCCAGCAGTCTAATGAGGACCAGCTCTGGAAACACCATATATTTT. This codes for CASSLMRTSSGNTIYF.

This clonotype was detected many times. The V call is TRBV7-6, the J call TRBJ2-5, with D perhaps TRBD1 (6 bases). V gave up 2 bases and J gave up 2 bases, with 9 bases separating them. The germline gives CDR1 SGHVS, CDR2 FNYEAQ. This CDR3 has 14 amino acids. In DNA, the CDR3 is TGTGCCAGCAGCTTAATGGACAGACAAGAGACCCAGTACTTC. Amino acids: CASSLMDRQETQYF.

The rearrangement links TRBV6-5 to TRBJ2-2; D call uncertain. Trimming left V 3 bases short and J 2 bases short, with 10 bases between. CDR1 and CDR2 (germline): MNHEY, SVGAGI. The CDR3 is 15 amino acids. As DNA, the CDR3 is TGTGCCAGCAGTTATGGACGGTTTAACACCGGGGAGCTGTTTTTT. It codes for CASSYGRFNTGELFF.

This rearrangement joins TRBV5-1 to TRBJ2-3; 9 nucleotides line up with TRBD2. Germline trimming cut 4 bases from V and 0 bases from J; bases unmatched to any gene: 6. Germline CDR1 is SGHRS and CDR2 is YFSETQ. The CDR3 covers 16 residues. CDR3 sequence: CASSAGLAPSTDTQYF. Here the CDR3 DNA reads TGCGCCAGCAGCGCGGGACTAGCACCAAGCACAGATACGCAGTATTTT. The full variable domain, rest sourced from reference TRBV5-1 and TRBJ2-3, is KAGVTQTPRYLIKTRGQQVTLSCSPISGHRSVSWYQQTPGQGLQFLFEYFSETQRNKGNFPGRFSGRQFSNSRSEMNVSTLELGDSALYLCASSAGLAPSTDTQYFGPGTRLTVL.

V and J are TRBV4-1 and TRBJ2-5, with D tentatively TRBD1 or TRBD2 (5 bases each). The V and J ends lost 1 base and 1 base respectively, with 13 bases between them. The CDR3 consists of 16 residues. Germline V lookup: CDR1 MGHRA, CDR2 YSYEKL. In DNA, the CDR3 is TGCGCCAGCAGCCAAGGGGTTTCAGGGACCCAAGAGACCCAGTACTTC. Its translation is CASSQGVSGTQETQYF.

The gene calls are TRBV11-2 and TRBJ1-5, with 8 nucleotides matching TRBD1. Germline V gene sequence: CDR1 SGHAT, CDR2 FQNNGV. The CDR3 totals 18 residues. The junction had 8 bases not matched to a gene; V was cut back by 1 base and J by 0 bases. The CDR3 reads CASSLGRGPLYSNQPQHF. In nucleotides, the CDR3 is TGTGCCAGCAGCTTAGGCAGGGGGCCCCTATATAGCAATCAGCCCCAGCATTTT.

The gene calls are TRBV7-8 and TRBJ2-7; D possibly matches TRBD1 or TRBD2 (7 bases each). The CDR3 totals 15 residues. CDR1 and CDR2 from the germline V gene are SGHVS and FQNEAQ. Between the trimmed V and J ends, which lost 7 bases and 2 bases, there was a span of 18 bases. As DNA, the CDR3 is TGTGCCAGCATTCCCAGGGGGGGGAGGACCTACGAGCAGTACTTC. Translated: CASIPRGGRTYEQYF.

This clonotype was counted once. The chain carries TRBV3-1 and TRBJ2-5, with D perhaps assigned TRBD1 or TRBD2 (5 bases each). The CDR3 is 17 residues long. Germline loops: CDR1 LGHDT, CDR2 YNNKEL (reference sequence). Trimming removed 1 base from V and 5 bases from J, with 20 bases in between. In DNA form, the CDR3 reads TGTGCCAGCAGCCAAGGCGTTTTTACCGGGACGGGGGAGACCCAGTACTTC. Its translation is CASSQGVFTGTGETQYF.

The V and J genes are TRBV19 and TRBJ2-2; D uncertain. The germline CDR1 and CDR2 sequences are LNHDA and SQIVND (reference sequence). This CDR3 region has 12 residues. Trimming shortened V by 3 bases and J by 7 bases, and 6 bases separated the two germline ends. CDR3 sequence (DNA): TGTGCCAGTAGTATCCCAGGCGGGGAGCTGTTTTTT. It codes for CASSIPGGELFF.

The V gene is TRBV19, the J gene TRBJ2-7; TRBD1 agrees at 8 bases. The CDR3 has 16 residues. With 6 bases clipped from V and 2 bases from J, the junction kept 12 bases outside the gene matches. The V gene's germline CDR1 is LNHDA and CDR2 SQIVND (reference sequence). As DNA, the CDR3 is TGTGCCAGTAGGGCGGGGACAGGACAATTCCCCTACGAGCAGTACTTC. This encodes CASRAGTGQFPYEQYF.

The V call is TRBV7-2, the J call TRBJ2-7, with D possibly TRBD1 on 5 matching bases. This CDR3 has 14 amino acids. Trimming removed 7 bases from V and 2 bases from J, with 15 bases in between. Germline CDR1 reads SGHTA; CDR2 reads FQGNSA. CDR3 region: CASTLRGTPYEQYF. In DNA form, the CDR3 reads TGTGCCAGCACCCTTAGGGGCACTCCCTACGAGCAGTACTTC.

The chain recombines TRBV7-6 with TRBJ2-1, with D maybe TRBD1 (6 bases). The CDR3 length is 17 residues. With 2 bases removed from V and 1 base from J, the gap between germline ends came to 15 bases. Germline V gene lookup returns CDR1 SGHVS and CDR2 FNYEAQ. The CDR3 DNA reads TGTGCCAGCAGCTTATCGATTCTACAGGGATCCTACAATGAGCAGTTCTTC. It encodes CASSLSILQGSYNEQFF.

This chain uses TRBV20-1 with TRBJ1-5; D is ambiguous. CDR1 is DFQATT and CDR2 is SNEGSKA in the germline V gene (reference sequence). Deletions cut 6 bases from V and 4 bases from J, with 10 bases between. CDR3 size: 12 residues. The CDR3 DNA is TGCAGTGCAAAGGACGGGAATCAGCCCCAGCATTTT. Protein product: CSAKDGNQPQHF.

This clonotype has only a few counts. The CDR3 loop is CASGLGTPDNEQFF. In nucleotides, the CDR3 is TGTGCTAGTGGTCTCGGGACTCCTGACAATGAGCAGTTCTTC. The rearrangement uses TRBV12-5 and TRBJ2-1; possibly TRBD2 for D (6 bases). Trimming pared 5 bases from V and 5 bases from J, leaving 13 bases between. Germline CDR1 is LGHNT and CDR2 is FRNRAP. The CDR3 sequence is 14 residues long.

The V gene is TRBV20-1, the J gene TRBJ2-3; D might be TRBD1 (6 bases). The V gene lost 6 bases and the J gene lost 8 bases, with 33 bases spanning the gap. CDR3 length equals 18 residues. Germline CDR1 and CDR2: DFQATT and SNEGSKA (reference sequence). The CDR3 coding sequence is TGCAGTGCCCACCACGCCGCAACATCGGGGCCGTTGGGGGCTACGCAGTATTTT. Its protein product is CSAHHAATSGPLGATQYF.

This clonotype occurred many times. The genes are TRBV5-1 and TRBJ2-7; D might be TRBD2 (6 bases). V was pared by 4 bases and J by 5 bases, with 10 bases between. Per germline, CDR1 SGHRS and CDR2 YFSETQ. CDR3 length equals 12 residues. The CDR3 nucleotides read TGCGCCAGCAGCCTTACGGGGGACGAGCAGTACTTC. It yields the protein CASSLTGDEQYF.